This record concerns one T cell receptor (beta chain) sequence. The antigen is not known. Genomic DNA served as template for TCR beta VDJ and CDR3 profiling. TCRdb re-derived calls from the reads in MiXCR, one entry per CDR3 protein. Among some 140,000 distinct CDR3 sequences, roughly 49% were seen once, and the ten largest hold roughly 12%. There are 14 residues in the CDR3. Germline loops: CDR1 LNHDA, CDR2 SQIVND (reference sequence). V shed 5 bases and J shed 4 bases, with 14 bases lying between them. The sample originates from a study of CD8+CD57+ T cells in acquired aplastic anemia. On the study more broadly: The DNA of sorted CD4+ and CD8+ cells averaged roughly 3.2 ug.

Study-level points and caveats: Patients showed no significant difference from controls in CD8+ Simpson's diversity. Both patients and controls carried the same twenty-nine CD8+ CDR3 sequences.

For sequencing, patients were chosen who had shown expansion of CD8+CD57+ cells by flow cytometry. Sampling of blood occurred while the patients had still received no therapy. The material sequenced was sorted CD4+, CD8+, or CD8+CD57+ T cells (not recorded which) from PBMCs. This receptor was obtained from a human donor with aplastic anemia. The chain joins TRBV19 to TRBJ2-5, with D perhaps TRBD2 (7 bases). The CDR3 region has the DNA TGTGCCAGTAGTCCGGGCGGGGGCGCAGAGACCCAGTACTTC. Its protein is CASSPGGGAETQYF.